This TCR beta chain emerged from a study of blood T cell repertoires in COVID-19. The CDR3 loop spans 14 amino acids. Germline V gene lookup returns CDR1 SGHTS and CDR2 YDEGEE. Between the trimmed V and J ends, which lost 2 bases and 3 bases, there was a span of 9 bases. Measured with immunoSEQ multiplex PCR; TCRdb has only the in-frame clones, and not every one. The data show roughly 130,000 clones, 80% to 90% seen once. V is TRBV5-8 and J is TRBJ1-3; no clear D. The sequence derives from a woman between 55 and 75 years old with acute or convalescent COVID-19. The specimen sequenced was peripheral blood. Here the CDR3 DNA reads TGTGCCAGCAGCTTCGCAGGAAGTGGAAACACCATATATTTT. It yields the protein CASSFAGSGNTIYF.